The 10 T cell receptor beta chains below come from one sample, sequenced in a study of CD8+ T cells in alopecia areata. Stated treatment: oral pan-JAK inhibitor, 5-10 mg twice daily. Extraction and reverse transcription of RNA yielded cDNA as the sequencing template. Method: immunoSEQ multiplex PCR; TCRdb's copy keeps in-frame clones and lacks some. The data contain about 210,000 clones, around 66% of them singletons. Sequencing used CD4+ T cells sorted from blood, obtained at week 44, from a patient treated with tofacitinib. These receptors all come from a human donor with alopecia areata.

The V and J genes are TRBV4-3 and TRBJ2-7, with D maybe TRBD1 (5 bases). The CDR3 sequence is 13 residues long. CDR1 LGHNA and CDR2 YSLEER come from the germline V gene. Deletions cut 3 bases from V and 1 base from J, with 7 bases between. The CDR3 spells CASSQQGSYEQYF. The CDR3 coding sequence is TGCGCCAGCAGCCAGCAGGGATCCTACGAGCAGTACTTC.

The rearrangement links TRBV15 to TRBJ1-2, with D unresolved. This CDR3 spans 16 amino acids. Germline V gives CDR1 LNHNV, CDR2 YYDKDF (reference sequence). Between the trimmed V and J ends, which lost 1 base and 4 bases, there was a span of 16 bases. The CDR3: CATSRAGSGRAYGYTF. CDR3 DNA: TGTGCCACCAGCAGAGCGGGCAGTGGCCGGGCCTATGGCTACACCTTC.

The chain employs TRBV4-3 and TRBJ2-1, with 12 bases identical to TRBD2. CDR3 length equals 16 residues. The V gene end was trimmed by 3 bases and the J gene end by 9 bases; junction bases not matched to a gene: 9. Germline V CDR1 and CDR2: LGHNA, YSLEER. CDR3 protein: CASSQDLAGGQSEQFF. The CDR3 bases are TGCGCCAGCAGCCAGGATCTAGCGGGGGGGCAGAGTGAGCAGTTCTTC.

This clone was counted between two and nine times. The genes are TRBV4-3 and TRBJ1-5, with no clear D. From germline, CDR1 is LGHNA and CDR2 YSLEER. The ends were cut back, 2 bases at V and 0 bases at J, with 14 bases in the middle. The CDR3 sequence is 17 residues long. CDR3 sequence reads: CASSQTYGMNSNQPQHF. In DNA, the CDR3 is TGCGCCAGCAGCCAAACGTATGGGATGAATAGCAATCAGCCCCAGCATTTT.

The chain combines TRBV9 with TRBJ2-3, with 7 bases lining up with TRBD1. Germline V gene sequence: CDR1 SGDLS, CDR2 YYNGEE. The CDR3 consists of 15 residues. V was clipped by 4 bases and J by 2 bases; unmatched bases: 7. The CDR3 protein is CASSTGQSPTDTQYF. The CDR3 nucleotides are TGTGCCAGCAGCACGGGACAGAGTCCCACAGATACGCAGTATTTT.

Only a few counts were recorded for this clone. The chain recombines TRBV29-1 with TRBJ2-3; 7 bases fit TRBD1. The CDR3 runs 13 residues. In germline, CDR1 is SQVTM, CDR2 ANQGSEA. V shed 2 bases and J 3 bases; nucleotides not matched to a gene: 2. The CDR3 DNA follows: TGCAGCGTTGAAATACAGGGGACAGATACGCAGTATTTT. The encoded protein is CSVEIQGTDTQYF.

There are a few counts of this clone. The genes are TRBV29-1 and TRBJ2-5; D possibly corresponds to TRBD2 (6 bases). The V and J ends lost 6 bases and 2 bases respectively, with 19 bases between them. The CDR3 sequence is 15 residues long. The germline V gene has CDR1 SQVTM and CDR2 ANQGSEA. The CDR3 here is CSVKGRVAVQETQYF. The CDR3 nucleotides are TGCAGCGTCAAGGGCCGGGTAGCGGTTCAAGAGACCCAGTACTTC. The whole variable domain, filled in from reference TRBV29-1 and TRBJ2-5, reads SAVISQKPSRDICQRGTSLTIQCQVDSQVTMMFWYRQQPGQSLTLIATANQGSEATYESGFVIDKFPISRPNLTFSTLTVSNMSPEDSSIYLCSVKGRVAVQETQYFGPGTRLLVL.

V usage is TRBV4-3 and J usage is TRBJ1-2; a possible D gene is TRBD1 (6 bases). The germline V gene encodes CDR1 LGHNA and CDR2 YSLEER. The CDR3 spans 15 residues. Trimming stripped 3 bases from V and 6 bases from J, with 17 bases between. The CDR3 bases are TGCGCCAGCAGCCACCACAGGGAGCAAAAGGATGGCTACACCTTC. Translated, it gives CASSHHREQKDGYTF.

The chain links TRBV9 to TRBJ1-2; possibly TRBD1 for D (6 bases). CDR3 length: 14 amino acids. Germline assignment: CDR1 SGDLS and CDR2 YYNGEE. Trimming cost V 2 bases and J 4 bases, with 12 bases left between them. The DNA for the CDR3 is TGTGCCAGCAGCGTTGGGGGCGACGGCTATGGCTACACCTTC. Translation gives CASSVGGDGYGYTF.

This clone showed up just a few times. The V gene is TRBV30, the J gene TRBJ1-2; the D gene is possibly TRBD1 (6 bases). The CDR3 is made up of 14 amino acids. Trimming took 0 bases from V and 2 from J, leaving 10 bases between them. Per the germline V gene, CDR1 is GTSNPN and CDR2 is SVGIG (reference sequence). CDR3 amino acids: CAWSVQGQNYGYTF. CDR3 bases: TGTGCCTGGAGTGTACAGGGTCAAAACTATGGCTACACCTTC.